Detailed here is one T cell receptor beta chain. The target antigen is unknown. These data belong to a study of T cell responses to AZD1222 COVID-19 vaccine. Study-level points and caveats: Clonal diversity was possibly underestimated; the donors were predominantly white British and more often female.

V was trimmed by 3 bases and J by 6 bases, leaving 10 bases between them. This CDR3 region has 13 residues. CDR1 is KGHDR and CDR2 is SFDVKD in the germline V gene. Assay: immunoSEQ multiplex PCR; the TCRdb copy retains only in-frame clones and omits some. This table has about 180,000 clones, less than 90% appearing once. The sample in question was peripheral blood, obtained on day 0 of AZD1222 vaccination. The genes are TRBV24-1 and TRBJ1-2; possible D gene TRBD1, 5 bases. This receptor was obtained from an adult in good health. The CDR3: CATSDRGGDGYTF. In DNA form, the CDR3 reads TGTGCCACCAGTGATAGGGGAGGGGATGGCTACACCTTC.